This entry describes one T cell receptor beta chain. Data came from immunoSEQ multiplex PCR; TCRdb stores just in-frame clones and leaves some out. The table lists 100,000 or so clones, just over 90% of them singletons, with around 1% in the top ten. The CDR3 has 13 residues. Looked up from germline, CDR1 is SGDLS and CDR2 is YYNGEE. V was trimmed by 0 bases and J by 1 base, leaving 4 bases between them. The sample originates from a study of control samples from healthy donors and cancer patients. What was sequenced was blood. The chain has TRBV9 and TRBJ1-1; D unresolved. The clonotype originates from a woman aged 25 to 45 in good health. The CDR3 nucleotides read TGTGCCAGCAGCGTAGAACCGAACACTGAAGCTTTCTTT. It is translated as CASSVEPNTEAFF.